Sequencing of this T cell receptor (beta chain) was carried out in a study of blood T cell repertoires in COVID-19. The V and J ends lost 0 bases and 8 bases, in that order; junction bases with no gene match: 8. CDR3 length equals 15 residues. The V gene's germline CDR1 is SGDLS and CDR2 YYNGEE. Under the authors' procedure: Estimated nucleated cell counts came from reference gene primer amplification. Produced via immunoSEQ multiplex PCR; TCRdb's table is partial and in-frame only. V, J and clone size reflect that table, while D and trimming were determined from the DNA. Among about 160,000 clones listed, approximately 80% were seen once.

Material: peripheral blood. The V call is TRBV9, the J call TRBJ1-2; 9 bases are a match to TRBD1. The origin of this receptor is a man aged 55 to 69 with acute or convalescent COVID-19. The chain's CDR3 is CASSVESGTGNGYTF. DNA for the CDR3: TGTGCCAGCAGCGTAGAGTCCGGGACAGGGAACGGCTACACCTTC.